Shown below are 13 T cell receptor beta chains from a single sample sequenced in a study of Graves' ophthalmopathy and Graves' hyperthyroidism. RNA transcripts served as template for amplifying TCR beta CDR3 sequences. The first-round RT-PCR employed HTBI primers together with the Qiagen OneStep RT-PCR kit. A multiplex PCR was then performed as the second round. TCRdb processed the multiplex PCR reads anew with MiXCR; each CDR3 protein has one entry. The sample contains about 700,000 distinct CDR3 sequences, about two fifths of which appear only once. Material for sequencing was peripheral blood. These receptors were collected from an adult man with Graves' ophthalmopathy.

The chain uses TRBV29-1 and TRBJ2-5, with 9 bases lining up with TRBD2. CDR3 size: 15 residues. V lost 1 base, J lost 5 bases, and 8 bases stayed unmatched. CDR1 and CDR2 (germline): SQVTM, ANQGSEA. CDR3 loop: CSVEGGLAPSETQYF. The CDR3 DNA reads TGCAGCGTTGAAGGGGGACTAGCTCCCAGTGAGACCCAGTACTTC.

J is TRBJ2-7 and V is TRBV10-3, with D hard to call. Germline CDR1 and CDR2: ENHRY and SYGVKD. The CDR3 consists of 15 residues. V lost 4 bases, J lost 3 bases, and 16 bases lay in between. The CDR3 sequence is CAISALGSSDYEQYF. DNA for the CDR3: TGTGCCATCAGTGCGTTGGGATCGTCGGACTACGAGCAGTACTTC.

This clonotype was seen at least ten times. The rearrangement links TRBV5-8 to TRBJ2-5, with TRBD2 matching 8 bases. The junction had 10 bases not matched to a gene; V was cut back by 9 bases and J by 0 bases. CDR1 is SGHTS and CDR2 is YDEGEE in the germline V gene. The CDR3 is 15 amino acids. DNA for the CDR3: TGTGCCACCCACCGGGGGGGGCCGAACCAAGAGACCCAGTACTTC. Translated: CATHRGGPNQETQYF.

As concerns this clonotype: One base away lies a much larger clone, so this may be a sequencing read error. This chain joins TRBV7-3 and TRBJ1-6; possible D gene TRBD1, 5 bases. Per germline, CDR1 SGHTA and CDR2 FQGTGA. There are 15 residues in the CDR3. The CDR3 sequence: CASSDVEGLSSSLHF. The CDR3 DNA reads as TGTGCCAGCAGCGACGTGGAGGGGTTAAGTTCATCCCTCCACTTT.

In its sample, this clonotype was seen once. A much larger clone sits a single nucleotide away, making a read error possible. The V gene is TRBV11-1, the J gene TRBJ2-7; TRBD1 aligns across 7 bases. This CDR3 spans 18 amino acids. Germline V lookup: CDR1 SGHAT, CDR2 FQDESV (reference sequence). Here the CDR3 reads CSSSLSVPGQLSSYEQYF. The CDR3 DNA is TGTTCCAGCAGCCTTTCAGTCCCGGGACAGCTCAGCTCCTACGAGCAGTACTTC.

A few counts support this clonotype. The genes are TRBV20-1 and TRBJ2-5; tentative D call: TRBD2 (6 bases). With 1 base removed from V and 0 bases from J, the gap between germline ends came to 9 bases. Germline V gives CDR1 DFQATT, CDR2 SNEGSKA (reference sequence). This CDR3 has 14 amino acids. CDR3 in DNA: TGCAGTGCTAGAGCGGGAGATAACCAAGAGACCCAGTACTTC. As protein: CSARAGDNQETQYF.

This clonotype was counted once. The CDR3 loop reads CAISPGARVNGYTF. The CDR3 DNA sequence: TGTGCCATCAGCCCGGGAGCCAGGGTCAATGGCTACACCTTC. The chain carries TRBV10-3 and TRBJ1-2; D might be TRBD1 (5 bases). The germline gives CDR1 ENHRY, CDR2 SYGVKD. The V end was cut by 6 bases, the J end by 6 bases, with 17 bases between. This CDR3 spans 14 amino acids.

This chain joins TRBV19 and TRBJ1-1, with 7 bases identical to TRBD1. CDR1 is LNHDA, CDR2 SQIVND, per germline (reference sequence). The CDR3 is 13 residues long. Trimming removed 2 bases from V and 8 bases from J; junction bases left unmatched: 5. The CDR3 loop is CASSIWNRGEAFF. As DNA, the CDR3 is TGTGCCAGTAGTATATGGAACAGGGGAGAAGCTTTCTTT.

This clonotype has just one count. J is TRBJ1-6 and V is TRBV2; possible D gene TRBD1, 5 bases. Germline V gives CDR1 SNHLY, CDR2 FYNNEI. This CDR3 has 14 amino acids. Trimming pared 6 bases from V and 13 bases from J, leaving 19 bases between. Written as DNA, the CDR3 is TGTGCCAGCAGCCCAAGACAGCGACCTGAGCCCCTCCACTTT. Protein product: CASSPRQRPEPLHF.

The CDR3 here is CATSDLVFGGANVLTF. Written as DNA, the CDR3 is TGTGCCACCAGTGACCTCGTGTTCGGAGGGGCCAACGTCCTGACTTTC. The chain joins TRBV24-1 to TRBJ2-6; D not resolved. The CDR3 length is 16 residues. CDR1 is KGHDR and CDR2 is SFDVKD in the germline V gene. Trimming took 4 bases from V and 4 from J, leaving 13 bases between them.

J is TRBJ1-4 and V is TRBV9; 9 positions match TRBD1. The germline V gene encodes CDR1 SGDLS and CDR2 YYNGEE. V gave up 4 bases and J gave up 8 bases; unmatched junction bases: 6. CDR3 length: 14 residues. The CDR3 nucleotides read TGTGCCAGCAGCAAGGCCGGACAGGGGGAAAAACTGTTTTTT. Its translation: CASSKAGQGEKLFF. Using reference TRBV9 and TRBJ1-4 for the parts outside the CDR3, the full variable domain is DSGVTQTPKHLITATGQRVTLRCSPRSGDLSVYWYQQSLDQGLQFLIQYYNGEERAKGNILERFSAQQFPDLHSELNLSSLELGDSALYFCASSKAGQGEKLFFGSGTQLSVL.

The gene calls are TRBV18 and TRBJ1-5; 7 nucleotides line up with TRBD1. The J segment lost 5 bases and the V segment lost 3 bases, leaving 4 bases of the junction unmatched. The CDR3 is made up of 14 amino acids. Germline CDR1 KGHSH, CDR2 LQKENI. The CDR3 region is CASSPTGKDQPQHF. CDR3 in DNA: TGTGCCAGCTCACCGACAGGGAAGGATCAGCCCCAGCATTTT. The full variable domain, with the rest looked up from reference TRBV18 and TRBJ1-5, is NAGVMQNPRHLVRRRGQEARLRCSPMKGHSHVYWYRQLPEEGLKFMVYLQKENIIDESGMPKERFSAEFPKEGPSILRIQQVVRGDSAAYFCASSPTGKDQPQHFGDGTRLSIL.

This clonotype was detected many times. The chain has TRBV6-5 and TRBJ1-1, with D uncertain. V lost 2 bases, J lost 0 bases, and 10 bases lay in between. The CDR3 length is 15 residues. From germline, CDR1 is MNHEY and CDR2 SVGAGI. For the CDR3, the DNA is TGTGCCAGCAGTTACGATGGACGGGTGAACACTGAAGCTTTCTTT. Its translation: CASSYDGRVNTEAFF.